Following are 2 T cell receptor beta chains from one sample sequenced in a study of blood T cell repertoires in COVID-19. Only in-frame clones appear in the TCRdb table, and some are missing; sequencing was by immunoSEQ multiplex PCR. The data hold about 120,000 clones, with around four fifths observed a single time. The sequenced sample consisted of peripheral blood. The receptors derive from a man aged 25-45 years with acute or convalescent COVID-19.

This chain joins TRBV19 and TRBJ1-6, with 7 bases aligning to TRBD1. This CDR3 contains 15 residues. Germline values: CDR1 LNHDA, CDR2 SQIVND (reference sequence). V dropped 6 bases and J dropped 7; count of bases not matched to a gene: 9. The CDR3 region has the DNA TGTGCCAGTAGGGGACAGTCGGTGGAAAATTCACCCCTCCACTTT. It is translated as CASRGQSVENSPLHF.

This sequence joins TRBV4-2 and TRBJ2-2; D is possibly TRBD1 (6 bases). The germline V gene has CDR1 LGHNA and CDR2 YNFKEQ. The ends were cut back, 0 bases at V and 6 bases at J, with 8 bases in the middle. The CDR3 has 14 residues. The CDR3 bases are TGTGCCAGCAGCCAAGATCAGGGGCCCGGGGAGCTGTTTTTT. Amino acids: CASSQDQGPGELFF.